This T cell receptor (beta chain) comes out of a study of memory CD4+ T cells and cytomegalovirus serostatus. Study-level information: Healthy Belgian adult donors included fewer than 10 CMV-positive and 24 CMV-negative people.

Sequencing used immunoSEQ multiplex PCR; TCRdb keeps in-frame clones, though not all of them. This table has some 41,000 clones, around 75% appearing once. Germline V gives CDR1 SGHDT, CDR2 YYEEEE. The CDR3 length is 14 residues. Trimming cost V 2 bases and J 8 bases, with 13 bases left between them. The sort gate was single viable CD3+CD4+CD8-CD45RO+ cells for memory CD4+ T cells. This receptor was obtained from an adult in good health and CMV-seronegative. Material: memory CD4+ T cells from blood. The V and J genes are TRBV5-6 and TRBJ1-4; perhaps TRBD1 as D (5 bases). The DNA of the CDR3 is TGTGCCAGCAGCTTTCGGGGGTCGGGGGAAAAACTGTTTTTT. It specifies CASSFRGSGEKLFF.